These T cell receptor beta chains were read from a single sample in a study of blood T cell repertoires in COVID-19. Assay: immunoSEQ multiplex PCR; the TCRdb copy retains only in-frame clones and omits some. The sample has over 90,000 clones, about four fifths seen once. Sequenced material: peripheral blood. The receptors were gathered from an elderly man with COVID-19, enrolled during active disease. Each CDR3 is given with its conserved first and last residue. The order of the fields is clone size, CDR3 length, J gene, D gene, V gene, CDR3 protein, CDR3 DNA. A D gene is named only where the DNA matches it firmly. Expanded clones are given a class, and other clones once, few, many or no size at all.

>-|16|TRBJ2-7|TRBD2|TRBV7-2
CASSLAVTGGPHEQYF
TGTGCCAGCAGCTTAGCGGTGACGGGGGGGCCCCACGAGCAGTACTTC
>-|14|TRBJ2-7|-|TRBV19
CASSMREARDEQYF
TGTGCCAGTAGTATGAGGGAGGCCAGGGACGAGCAGTACTTC
>-|14|TRBJ1-2|TRBD1|TRBV10-2
CATLDRAPIYGYTF
TGCGCCACCCTCGACAGGGCGCCTATCTATGGCTACACCTTC
>-|13|TRBJ1-5|-|TRBV2
CASKGEGRQPQHF
TGTGCCAGCAAGGGGGAGGGAAGACAGCCCCAGCATTTT
>-|13|TRBJ1-2|-|TRBV30
CAWSPILQGGYTF
TGTGCCTGGAGCCCGATACTACAGGGAGGCTACACCTTC
>-|15|TRBJ2-2|-|TRBV4-1
CASSQGTANTGELFF
TGCGCCAGCAGCCAAGGGACAGCGAACACCGGGGAGCTGTTTTTT
>once|16|TRBJ2-5|TRBD1|TRBV5-6
CASSLYGTGSRETQYF
TGTGCCAGCAGCTTGTACGGGACAGGGAGTAGGGAGACCCAGTACTTC
>-|14|TRBJ2-7|-|TRBV5-6
CASSLGSGSYEQYF
TGTGCCAGCAGCTTGGGGTCGGGGAGCTACGAGCAGTACTTC
>-|13|TRBJ1-1|-|TRBV27
CASGQGQNTEAFF
TGTGCCAGCGGGCAGGGGCAAAACACTGAAGCTTTCTTT
>-|14|TRBJ1-1|TRBD1|TRBV6-5
CASNPRDSGAEAFF
TGTGCCAGCAATCCCCGGGACAGCGGCGCTGAAGCTTTCTTT
>-|15|TRBJ1-5|TRBD1|TRBV29-1
CSVGETGASNQPQHF
TGCAGCGTTGGTGAGACAGGGGCAAGCAATCAGCCCCAGCATTTT
>-|15|TRBJ1-3|TRBD1|TRBV6-5
CASSPGQGIGNTIYF
TGTGCCAGCAGTCCCGGACAGGGAATTGGAAACACCATATATTTT
>once|16|TRBJ1-2|TRBD1|TRBV6-5
CASSYSPGTGGQGYTF
TGTGCCAGCAGTTATTCTCCCGGGACAGGGGGCCAAGGCTACACCTTC
>-|15|TRBJ2-3|TRBD2|TRBV24-1
CATSDLSGGADTQYF
TGTGCCACCAGTGATTTATCGGGAGGGGCAGATACGCAGTATTTT
>-|14|TRBJ1-3|-|TRBV9
CASSVYQEGNTIYF
TGTGCCAGCAGCGTATATCAGGAAGGAAACACCATATATTTT
>-|15|TRBJ1-4|TRBD1|TRBV4-1
CASSQGIGGYEKLFF
TGCGCCAGCAGCCAAGGGATAGGGGGCTATGAAAAACTGTTTTTT
>-|15|TRBJ1-2|TRBD1|TRBV13
CASSTGQGIRYGYTF
TGTGCCAGCAGCACCGGACAGGGGATTAGGTATGGCTACACCTTC
>many|13|TRBJ2-5|-|TRBV10-3
CAISAESRETQYF
TGTGCCATCAGTGCCGAGTCGAGGGAGACCCAGTACTTC
>-|14|TRBJ2-5|-|TRBV6-5
CASSFTGYQETQYF
TGTGCCAGCAGTTTCACAGGGTACCAAGAGACCCAGTACTTC
>-|15|TRBJ2-1|TRBD2|TRBV7-9
CASSEAGGTYNEQFF
TGTGCCAGCAGCGAAGCGGGGGGAACCTACAATGAGCAGTTCTTC
>-|15|TRBJ1-1|-|TRBV19
CASSIGRRMNTEAFF
TGTGCCAGTAGTATAGGTCGTAGAATGAACACTGAAGCTTTCTTT
>-|11|TRBJ2-7|-|TRBV5-8
CASSGLYEQYF
TGTGCCAGCAGCGGCCTCTACGAGCAGTACTTC
>-|16|TRBJ2-2|-|TRBV9
CASSILAAPDTGELFF
TGTGCCAGCAGCATTCTAGCTGCCCCAGACACCGGGGAGCTGTTTTTT
>-|15|TRBJ2-2|TRBD1|TRBV6-2/TRBV6-3
CASSRQGWYTGELFF
TGTGCCAGCAGTCGACAGGGGTGGTACACCGGGGAGCTGTTTTTT
>-|14|TRBJ2-7|TRBD2|TRBV11-3
CASSPGLAGSEQYF
TGTGCCAGCAGCCCCGGACTAGCGGGGAGCGAGCAGTACTTC
>-|17|TRBJ2-1|-|TRBV7-9
CASRRTGAVSSYNEQFF
TGTGCCAGCAGAAGGACGGGAGCCGTGAGCTCCTACAATGAGCAGTTCTTC
>-|16|TRBJ2-4|TRBD1|TRBV24-1
CATRRQGGLAKNIQYF
TGTGCCACCAGAAGACAGGGGGGGCTAGCCAAAAACATTCAGTACTTC
>once|15|TRBJ1-5|TRBD1|TRBV2
CASSEPGTDNQPQHF
TGTGCCAGCAGTGAACCGGGGACAGACAATCAGCCCCAGCATTTT
>-|14|TRBJ1-1|-|TRBV6-5
CASSQRHRVAEAFF
TGTGCCAGCAGTCAAAGGCACAGGGTAGCTGAAGCTTTCTTT
>-|14|TRBJ1-1|-|TRBV6-5
CASTTGVIGTEAFF
TGTGCCAGCACCACCGGGGTAATTGGCACTGAAGCTTTCTTT
>once|13|TRBJ2-7|-|TRBV5-5
CASSWTNSYEQYF
TGTGCCAGCAGCTGGACTAACTCCTACGAGCAGTACTTC
>-|15|TRBJ2-3|TRBD2|TRBV7-2
CASSQLAGGRDTQYF
TGTGCCAGCAGCCAACTAGCGGGGGGGCGGGATACGCAGTATTTT
>-|17|TRBJ2-2|TRBD1|TRBV27
CASGNYRTGGTTGELFF
TGTGCCAGTGGGAATTACAGGACAGGGGGCACCACCGGGGAGCTGTTTTTT
>-|15|TRBJ2-6|-|TRBV9
CASSATGSGANVLTF
TGTGCCAGCAGCGCCACAGGGTCTGGGGCCAACGTCCTGACTTTC